One sample yielded the 20 T cell receptor beta chains listed below, sequenced in a study of OX40 agonist ivuxolimab in advanced cancers. Produced via immunoSEQ multiplex PCR; TCRdb's table is partial and in-frame only. The data show just under 80,000 clones, approximately 85% seen once. The sequencing used CD4+ or CD8+ T cells sorted from blood, collected in a trial of the OX40 agonist ivuxolimab. The receptors were sampled from an adult with an advanced solid tumor such as melanoma, head and neck, liver or kidney cancer.

This clone was seen a handful of times. The chain couples TRBV10-1 to TRBJ2-1; TRBD1 or TRBD2 may be the D gene (5 bases each). The germline CDR1 and CDR2 sequences are WNHNN and SYGVQD (reference sequence). The V gene lost 1 base and the J gene lost 7 bases, with 14 bases spanning the gap. The CDR3 extends over 15 amino acids. The CDR3: CASSEFLGEVNEQFF. In DNA, the CDR3 is TGCGCCAGCAGTGAGTTCTTGGGGGAAGTTAATGAGCAGTTCTTC.

CDR3 DNA: TGTGCCAGCAGCTTAGGTTGGGACTACAAGGAGACCCAGTACTTC. Protein product: CASSLGWDYKETQYF. This chain uses TRBV7-2 with TRBJ2-5; 7 bases are shared with TRBD2. The CDR3 is 15 amino acids. Germline V gene data show CDR1 as SGHTA and CDR2 as FQGNSA. J lost 5 bases, V lost 1 base, and 7 bases had no gene match.

The chain has TRBV7-9 and TRBJ1-5, with D perhaps TRBD1 (6 bases). CDR3 length equals 15 residues. CDR1 SEHNR and CDR2 FQNEAQ come from the germline V gene (reference sequence). Trimming removed 3 bases from V and 1 base from J, with 10 bases in between. DNA for the CDR3: TGTGCCAGCAGCTTCGGGGACAACAGCAATCAGCCCCAGCATTTT. This gives the protein CASSFGDNSNQPQHF.

This clone came up a few times. The chain employs TRBV10-3 and TRBJ1-2; no clear D gene. With 6 bases removed from V and 1 base from J, the gap between germline ends came to 12 bases. The CDR3 has 14 amino acids. CDR1 is ENHRY, CDR2 SYGVKD, per germline. CDR3 in amino acids: CAIRRPGDNYGYTF. DNA of the CDR3: TGTGCCATCAGACGGCCCGGGGATAACTATGGCTACACCTTC.

The chain is built from TRBV7-2 and TRBJ2-1; 7 bases align to TRBD1. The CDR3 extends over 13 amino acids. The ends lost 5 bases at V and 6 bases at J; junction bases unmatched: 4. From germline, CDR1 is SGHTA and CDR2 FQGNSA. Here the CDR3 reads CASSVGQINEQFF. The CDR3 DNA reads as TGTGCCAGCAGCGTGGGACAGATCAATGAGCAGTTCTTC.

The CDR3 DNA reads as TGTGCCAGCAGCCAAGTTGGAACCAGCGGGACCTACAATGAGCAGTTCTTC. Translation gives CASSQVGTSGTYNEQFF. This chain connects TRBV4-2 to TRBJ2-1, with 7 bases aligning to TRBD2. The CDR3 length is 17 residues. V was pared by 1 base and J by 2 bases, with 8 bases of the junction left unmatched. Germline V CDR1 and CDR2: LGHNA, YNFKEQ.

This sequence joins TRBV25-1 and TRBJ2-1; D is unresolved. This CDR3 is built from 11 residues. Germline values: CDR1 MGHDK, CDR2 SYGVNS. Trimming stripped 8 bases from V and 8 bases from J, with 10 bases between. CDR3 nucleotide sequence: TGTGCCAGCCGAGATCTCTATGAGCAGTTCTTC. As protein: CASRDLYEQFF.

CDR3 in amino acids: CAWSGAESSYNEQFF. The CDR3 DNA sequence: TGTGCCTGGAGTGGAGCGGAGAGCTCCTACAATGAGCAGTTCTTC. This rearrangement joins TRBV30 to TRBJ2-1, with D maybe TRBD2 (5 bases). The CDR3 is made up of 15 amino acids. Trimming shortened V by 1 base and J by 0 bases, and 10 bases separated the two germline ends. Germline assignment: CDR1 GTSNPN and CDR2 SVGIG (reference sequence).

CDR3 DNA sequence: TGCAGCACCTTTGGGGGGGCAGGGGGAAACACTGAAGCTTTCTTT. It codes for CSTFGGAGGNTEAFF. The chain joins TRBV29-1 to TRBJ1-1; 7 nucleotides match TRBD1. The CDR3 length is 15 residues. The junction had 14 bases not matched to a gene; V was cut back by 8 bases and J by 2 bases. Germline CDR1 and CDR2: SQVTM and ANQGSEA. The complete variable domain, with remaining parts taken from reference TRBV29-1 and TRBJ1-1, reads SAVISQKPSRDICQRGTSLTIQCQVDSQVTMMFWYRQQPGQSLTLIATANQGSEATYESGFVIDKFPISRPNLTFSTLTVSNMSPEDSSIYLCSTFGGAGGNTEAFFGQGTRLTVV.

The chain links TRBV27 to TRBJ2-7; D is perhaps TRBD1 or TRBD2 (5 bases each). V dropped 2 bases and J dropped 2 bases, with 13 bases sitting between them. Germline V gene sequence: CDR1 MNHEY, CDR2 SMNVEV (reference sequence). This CDR3 is built from 15 residues. The CDR3 DNA sequence: TGTGCCAGCAGTTTAGGGGGACCGGGGACCTACGAGCAGTACTTC. Translating gives CASSLGGPGTYEQYF.

A single count supports this clone. The chain carries TRBV19 and TRBJ1-1, with TRBD1 matching over 7 bases. The CDR3 length is 13 residues. In germline, CDR1 is LNHDA, CDR2 SQIVND (reference sequence). V gave up 5 bases and J gave up 5 bases; unmatched junction bases: 5. In DNA form, the CDR3 reads TGTGCCAGTAGTCAGGGGGTAAGGACTGAAGCTTTCTTT. It is translated as CASSQGVRTEAFF.

The chain is built from TRBV7-9 and TRBJ1-3; D is unresolved. From germline, CDR1 is SEHNR and CDR2 FQNEAQ (reference sequence). The CDR3 runs to 14 residues. V was pared by 0 bases and J by 2 bases, with 5 bases between. DNA for the CDR3: TGTGCCAGCAGCTTAGCAAGTGCTGGAAACACCATATATTTT. This encodes CASSLASAGNTIYF.

There are a few counts of this clone. The chain employs TRBV6-5 and TRBJ1-3, with 7 bases that match TRBD1. The V gene end was trimmed by 10 bases and the J gene end by 2 bases; junction bases not matched to a gene: 8. The CDR3 has 14 amino acids. Germline CDR1 and CDR2: MNHEY and SVGAGI. The CDR3 DNA is TGTGCCACCACCGGGACAGATCCTGGAAACACCATATATTTT. This translates into CATTGTDPGNTIYF.

J is TRBJ2-7 and V is TRBV7-9; unclear D gene. Germline V CDR1 and CDR2: SEHNR, FQNEAQ (reference sequence). The CDR3 has 14 amino acids. Trimming took off 4 bases at V and 5 bases at J, with 15 bases between the two ends. For the CDR3, the DNA is TGTGCCAGCAGCTCCGCTAGAGATGGGGACGAGCAGTACTTC. Translation: CASSSARDGDEQYF.

J is TRBJ2-3 and V is TRBV7-7; TRBD2 might be the D (5 bases). Germline V gene lookup returns CDR1 SSHAT and CDR2 FNYEAQ (reference sequence). V lost 4 bases and J lost 4, with 9 bases in between. This CDR3 comprises 13 residues. CDR3 coding DNA: TGTGCCAGCAGCTCCCGGGGAGCAGATACGCAGTATTTT. Protein product: CASSSRGADTQYF.

This chain links TRBV10-3 with TRBJ1-5, with 7 positions matching TRBD1. Germline CDR1 reads ENHRY; CDR2 reads SYGVKD. This CDR3 comprises 14 residues. V was clipped by 5 bases and J by 3 bases; unmatched bases: 4. CDR3 loop: CAISSGTDNQPQHF. Written as DNA, the CDR3 is TGTGCCATCAGTTCCGGGACAGACAATCAGCCCCAGCATTTT.

The gene calls are TRBV19 and TRBJ1-5; 8 bases are shared with TRBD1. The CDR3 is 15 residues long. V lost 6 bases, J lost 5 bases, and 9 bases stayed unmatched. Per germline, CDR1 LNHDA and CDR2 SQIVND (reference sequence). The CDR3 here is CASRSQGARDQPQHF. CDR3 nucleotide sequence: TGTGCCAGTAGGAGTCAGGGGGCGAGGGATCAGCCCCAGCATTTT.

V and J are TRBV29-1 and TRBJ2-1; 7 bases line up with TRBD1. The CDR3 sequence is 16 residues long. V lost 5 bases and J lost 5; bases outside the gene matches: 15. The germline V gene has CDR1 SQVTM and CDR2 ANQGSEA. The CDR3 here is CSVRGTVTPIDNEQFF. As DNA, the CDR3 is TGCAGCGTTAGGGGGACAGTAACTCCTATAGACAATGAGCAGTTCTTC.

This rearrangement joins TRBV7-6 to TRBJ2-2, with D unresolved. The germline CDR1 and CDR2 sequences are SGHVS and FNYEAQ. This CDR3 is 15 amino acids long. The V and J ends lost 6 bases and 7 bases respectively, with 18 bases between them. The CDR3 sequence is CASSFSIPDGGELFF. Here the CDR3 DNA reads TGTGCCAGCAGTTTTAGTATACCCGACGGCGGGGAGCTGTTTTTT.

The rearrangement links TRBV27 to TRBJ1-1; TRBD1 might be the D (5 bases). Germline lookup yields CDR1 MNHEY and CDR2 SMNVEV (reference sequence). CDR3 length: 16 residues. The V gene lost 5 bases and the J gene lost 1 base, with 17 bases spanning the gap. The CDR3: CASSKLPDSRNTEAFF. CDR3 in DNA: TGTGCCAGCAGTAAACTTCCCGACAGCAGGAACACTGAAGCTTTCTTT.